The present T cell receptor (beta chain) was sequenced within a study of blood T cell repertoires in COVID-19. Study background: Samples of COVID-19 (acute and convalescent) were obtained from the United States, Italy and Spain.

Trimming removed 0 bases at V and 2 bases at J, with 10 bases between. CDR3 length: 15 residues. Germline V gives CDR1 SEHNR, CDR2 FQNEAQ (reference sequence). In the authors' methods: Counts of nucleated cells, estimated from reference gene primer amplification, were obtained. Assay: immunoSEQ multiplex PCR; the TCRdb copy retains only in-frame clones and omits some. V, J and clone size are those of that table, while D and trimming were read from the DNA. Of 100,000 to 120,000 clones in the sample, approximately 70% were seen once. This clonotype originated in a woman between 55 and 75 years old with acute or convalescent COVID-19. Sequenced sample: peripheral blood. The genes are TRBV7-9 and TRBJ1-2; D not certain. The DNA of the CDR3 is TGTGCCAGCAGCTTAGCTTCCGGCGGAAACTATGGCTACACCTTC. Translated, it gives CASSLASGGNYGYTF.